This T cell receptor (beta chain) originates from a study of early T cells in non-severe SARS-CoV-2 infection. Background on the study: Sequenced material consisted of bulk RNA (from unsorted whole blood), and chains were unpaired.

This CDR3 has 14 amino acids. The V end was cut by 1 base, the J end by 2 bases, with 9 bases between. Germline V gives CDR1 LGHNA, CDR2 YNFKEQ. TCRdb reanalysed the 5' RACE reads using MiXCR and keeps one entry per CDR3 protein. The table includes around 76,000 distinct CDR3 sequences, around 13% detected once. In its sample, this clonotype was seen many times. This sequence was found in an adult who was a healthcare worker with PCR-confirmed SARS-CoV-2 infection or an uninfected control (not recorded which). The chain employs TRBV4-2 and TRBJ2-7; D is undetermined. The sample here was whole blood, taken at baseline. The CDR3 nucleotides are TGTGCCAGCAGCCAAGGGGCAGGACCCTACGAGCAGTACTTC. It codes for CASSQGAGPYEQYF.